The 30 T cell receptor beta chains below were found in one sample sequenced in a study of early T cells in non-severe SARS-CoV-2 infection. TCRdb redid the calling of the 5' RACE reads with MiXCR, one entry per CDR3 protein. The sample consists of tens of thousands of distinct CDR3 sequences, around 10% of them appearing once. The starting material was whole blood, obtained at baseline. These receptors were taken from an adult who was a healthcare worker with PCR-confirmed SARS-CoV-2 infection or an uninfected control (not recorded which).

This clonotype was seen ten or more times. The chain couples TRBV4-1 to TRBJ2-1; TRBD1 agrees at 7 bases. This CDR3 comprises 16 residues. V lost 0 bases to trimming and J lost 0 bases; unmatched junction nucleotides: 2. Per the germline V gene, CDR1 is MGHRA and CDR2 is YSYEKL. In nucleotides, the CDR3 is TGCGCCAGCAGCCAAGATCGGACAGGCTCCTACAATGAGCAGTTCTTC. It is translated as CASSQDRTGSYNEQFF.

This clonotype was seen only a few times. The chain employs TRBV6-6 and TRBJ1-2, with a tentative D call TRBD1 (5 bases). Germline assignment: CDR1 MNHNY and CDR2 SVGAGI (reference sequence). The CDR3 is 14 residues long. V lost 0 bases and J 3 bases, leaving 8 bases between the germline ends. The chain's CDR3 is CASSYSQGDYGYTF. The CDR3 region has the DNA TGTGCCAGCAGTTACTCCCAGGGAGACTATGGCTACACCTTC.

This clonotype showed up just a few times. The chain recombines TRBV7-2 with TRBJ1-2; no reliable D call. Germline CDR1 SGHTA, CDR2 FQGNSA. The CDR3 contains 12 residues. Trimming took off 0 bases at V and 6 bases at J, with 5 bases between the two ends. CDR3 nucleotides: TGTGCCAGCAGCTTAGCAACACATGGCTACACCTTC. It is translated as CASSLATHGYTF.

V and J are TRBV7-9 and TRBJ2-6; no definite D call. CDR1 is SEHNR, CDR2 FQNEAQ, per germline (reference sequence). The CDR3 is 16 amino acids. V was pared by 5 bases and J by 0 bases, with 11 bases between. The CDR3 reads CASSLVAPSGANVLTF. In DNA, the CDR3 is TGTGCCAGCAGCCTAGTAGCCCCCTCTGGGGCCAACGTCCTGACTTTC. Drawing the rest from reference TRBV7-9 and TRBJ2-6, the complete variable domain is DTGVSQNPRHKITKRGQNVTFRCDPISEHNRLYWYRQTLGQGPEFLTYFQNEAQLEKSRLLSDRFSAERPKGSFSTLEIQRTEQGDSAMYLCASSLVAPSGANVLTFGAGSRLTVL.

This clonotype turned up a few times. The CDR3 loop is CSAEGGTGTPSYNEQFF. DNA of the CDR3: TGCAGTGCTGAAGGGGGGACTGGGACTCCCTCCTACAATGAGCAGTTCTTC. The rearrangement links TRBV20-1 to TRBJ2-1; D possibly matches TRBD1 or TRBD2 (6 bases each). The CDR3 has 17 amino acids. Germline lookup yields CDR1 DFQATT and CDR2 SNEGSKA (reference sequence). The V end was cut by 5 bases, the J end by 0 bases, with 20 bases between.

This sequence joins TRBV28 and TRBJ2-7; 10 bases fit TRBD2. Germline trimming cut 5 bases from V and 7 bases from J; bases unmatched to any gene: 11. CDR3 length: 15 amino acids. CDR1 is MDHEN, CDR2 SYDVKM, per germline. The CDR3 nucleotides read TGTGCCAGCAGTCTTACTAGCGGGGACCCCAAGGAGCAGTACTTC. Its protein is CASSLTSGDPKEQYF.

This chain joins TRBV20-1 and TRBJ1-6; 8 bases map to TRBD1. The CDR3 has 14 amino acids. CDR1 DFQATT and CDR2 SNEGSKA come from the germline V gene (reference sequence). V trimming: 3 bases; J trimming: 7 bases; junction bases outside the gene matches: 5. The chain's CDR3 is CSASRTGPNSPLHF. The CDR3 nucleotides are TGCAGTGCTAGCCGGACAGGGCCCAATTCACCCCTCCACTTT.

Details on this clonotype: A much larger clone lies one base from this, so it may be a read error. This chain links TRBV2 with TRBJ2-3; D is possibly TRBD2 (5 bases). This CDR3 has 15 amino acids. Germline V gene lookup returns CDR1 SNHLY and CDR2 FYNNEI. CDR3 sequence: CVITNRGISTDTQYF. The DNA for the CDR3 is TGTGTCATTACAAACCGGGGTATTTCCACAGATACGCAGTATTTT.

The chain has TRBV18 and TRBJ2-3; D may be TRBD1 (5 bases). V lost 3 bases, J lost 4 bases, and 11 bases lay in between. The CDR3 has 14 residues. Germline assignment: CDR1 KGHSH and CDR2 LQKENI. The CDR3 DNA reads TGTGCCAGCTCACCGTTCAGGGCGGCAGATACGCAGTATTTT. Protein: CASSPFRAADTQYF.

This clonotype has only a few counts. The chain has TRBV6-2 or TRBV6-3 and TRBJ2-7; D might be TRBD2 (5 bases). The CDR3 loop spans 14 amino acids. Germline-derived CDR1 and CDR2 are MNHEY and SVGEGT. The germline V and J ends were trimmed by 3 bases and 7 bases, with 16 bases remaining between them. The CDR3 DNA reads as TGTGCCAGCAGTTATCCCGACACTAGAAGGGAGCAGTACTTC. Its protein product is CASSYPDTRREQYF.

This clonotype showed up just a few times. The CDR3 bases are TGTGCCAGCAGTCCCCGTGAGCAAGAGACCCAGTACTTC. Translated, it gives CASSPREQETQYF. The genes are TRBV6-2 or TRBV6-3 and TRBJ2-5; D gene ambiguous. Looked up from germline, CDR1 is MNHEY and CDR2 is SVGEGT. The CDR3 extends over 13 amino acids. Trimming took off 5 bases at V and 2 bases at J, with 9 bases between the two ends.

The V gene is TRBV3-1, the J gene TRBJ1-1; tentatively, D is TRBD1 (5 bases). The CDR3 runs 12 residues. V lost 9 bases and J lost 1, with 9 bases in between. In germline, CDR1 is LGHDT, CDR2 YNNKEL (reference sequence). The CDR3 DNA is TGTGCCAGTGGTACAGGGAACACTGAAGCTTTCTTT. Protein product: CASGTGNTEAFF.

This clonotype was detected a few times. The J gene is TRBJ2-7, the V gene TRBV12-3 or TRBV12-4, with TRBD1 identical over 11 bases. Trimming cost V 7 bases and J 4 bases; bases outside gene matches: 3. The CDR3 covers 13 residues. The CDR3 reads CASIGTGGYEQYF. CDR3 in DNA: TGTGCCAGCATTGGGACAGGGGGATACGAGCAGTACTTC.

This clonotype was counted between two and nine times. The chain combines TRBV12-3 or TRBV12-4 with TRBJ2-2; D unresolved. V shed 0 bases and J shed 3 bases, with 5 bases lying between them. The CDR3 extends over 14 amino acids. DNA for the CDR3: TGTGCCAGCAGTTTAGCGCTGGACACCGGGGAGCTGTTTTTT. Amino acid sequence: CASSLALDTGELFF.

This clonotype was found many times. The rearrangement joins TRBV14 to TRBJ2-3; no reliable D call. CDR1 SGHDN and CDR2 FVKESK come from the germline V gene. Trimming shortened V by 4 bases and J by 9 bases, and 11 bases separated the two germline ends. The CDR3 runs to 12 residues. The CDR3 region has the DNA TGTGCCAGCAGCCCACTTGGGGTAACGCAGTATTTT. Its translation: CASSPLGVTQYF.

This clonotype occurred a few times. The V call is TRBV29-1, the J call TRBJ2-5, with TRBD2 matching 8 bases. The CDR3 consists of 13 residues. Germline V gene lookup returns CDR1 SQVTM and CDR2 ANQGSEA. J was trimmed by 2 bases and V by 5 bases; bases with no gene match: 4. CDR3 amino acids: CSVLPSGQETQYF. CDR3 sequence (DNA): TGCAGCGTTCTCCCTAGCGGGCAAGAGACCCAGTACTTC.

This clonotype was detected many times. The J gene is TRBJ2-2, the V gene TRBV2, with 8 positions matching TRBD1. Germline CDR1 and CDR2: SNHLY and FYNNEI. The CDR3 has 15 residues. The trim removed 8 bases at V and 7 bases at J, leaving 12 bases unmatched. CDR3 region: CASGRTGRSLGELFF. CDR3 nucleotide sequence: TGTGCCAGCGGACGGACAGGGCGTTCTCTCGGGGAGCTGTTTTTT.

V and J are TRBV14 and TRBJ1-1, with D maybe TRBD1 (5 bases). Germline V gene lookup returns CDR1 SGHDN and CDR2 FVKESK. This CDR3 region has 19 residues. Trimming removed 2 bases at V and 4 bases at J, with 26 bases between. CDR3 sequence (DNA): TGTGCCAGCAGCCAAACTACGGGACGGAACGGTTACGGCAGCACTGAAGCTTTCTTT. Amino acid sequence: CASSQTTGRNGYGSTEAFF.

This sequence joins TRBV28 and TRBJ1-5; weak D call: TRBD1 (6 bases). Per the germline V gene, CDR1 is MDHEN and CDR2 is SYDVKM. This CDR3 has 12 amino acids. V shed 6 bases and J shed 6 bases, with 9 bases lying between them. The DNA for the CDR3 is TGTGCCAGCAGGGGGGGCTCTCAGCCCCAGCATTTT. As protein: CASRGGSQPQHF. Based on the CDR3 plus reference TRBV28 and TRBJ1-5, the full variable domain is DVKVTQSSRYLVKRTGEKVFLECVQDMDHENMFWYRQDPGLGLRLIYFSYDVKMKEKGDIPEGYSVSREKKERFSLILESASTNQTSMYLCASRGGSQPQHFGDGTRLSIL.

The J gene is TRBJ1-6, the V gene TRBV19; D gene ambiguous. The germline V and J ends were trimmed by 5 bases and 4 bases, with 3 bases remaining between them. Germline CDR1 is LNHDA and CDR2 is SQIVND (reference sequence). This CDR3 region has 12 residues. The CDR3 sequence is CASSSYNSPLHF. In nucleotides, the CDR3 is TGTGCCAGTAGTTCGTATAATTCACCCCTCCACTTT.

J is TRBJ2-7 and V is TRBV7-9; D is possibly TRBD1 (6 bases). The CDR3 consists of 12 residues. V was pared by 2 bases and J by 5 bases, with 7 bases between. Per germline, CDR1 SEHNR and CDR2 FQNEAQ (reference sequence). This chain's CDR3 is CASSLRQDEQYF. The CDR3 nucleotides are TGTGCCAGCAGCTTAAGACAGGACGAGCAGTACTTC.

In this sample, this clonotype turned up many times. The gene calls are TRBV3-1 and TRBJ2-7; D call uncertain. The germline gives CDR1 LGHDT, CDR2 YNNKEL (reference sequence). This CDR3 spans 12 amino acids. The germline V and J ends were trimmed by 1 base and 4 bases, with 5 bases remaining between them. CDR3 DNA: TGTGCCAGCAGCCAAGTGGCTTACGAGCAGTACTTC. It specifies CASSQVAYEQYF.

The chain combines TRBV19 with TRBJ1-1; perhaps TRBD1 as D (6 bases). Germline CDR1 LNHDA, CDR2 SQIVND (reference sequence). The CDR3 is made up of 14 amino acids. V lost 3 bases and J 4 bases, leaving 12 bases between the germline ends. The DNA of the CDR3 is TGTGCCAGTAGTATTACCCGGGACACCACTGAAGCTTTCTTT. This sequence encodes CASSITRDTTEAFF.

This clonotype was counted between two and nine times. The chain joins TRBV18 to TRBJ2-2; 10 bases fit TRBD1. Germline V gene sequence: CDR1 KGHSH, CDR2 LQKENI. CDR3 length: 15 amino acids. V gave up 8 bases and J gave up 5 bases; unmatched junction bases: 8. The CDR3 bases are TGTGCCAGCAGTCCCGACAGGGGGCGGACCGGGGAGCTGTTTTTT. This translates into CASSPDRGRTGELFF.

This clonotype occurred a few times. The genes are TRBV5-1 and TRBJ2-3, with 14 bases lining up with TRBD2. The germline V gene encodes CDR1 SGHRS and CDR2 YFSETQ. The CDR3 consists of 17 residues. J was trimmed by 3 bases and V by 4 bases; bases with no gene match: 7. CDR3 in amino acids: CASSRGTSGGKTDTQYF. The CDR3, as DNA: TGCGCCAGCAGCCGGGGGACTAGCGGGGGAAAGACAGATACGCAGTATTTT.

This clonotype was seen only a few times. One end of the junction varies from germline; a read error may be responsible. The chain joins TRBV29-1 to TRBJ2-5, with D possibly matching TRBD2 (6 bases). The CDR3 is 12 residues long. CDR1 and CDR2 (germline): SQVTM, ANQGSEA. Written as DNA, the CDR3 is TGCAGCCTAGGGACTGCCCAAGAGACCCAGCACTTC. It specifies CSLGTAQETQHF. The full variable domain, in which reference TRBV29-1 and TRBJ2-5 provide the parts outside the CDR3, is SAVISQKPSRDICQRGTSLTIQCQVDSQVTMMFWYRQQPGQSLTLIATANQGSEATYESGFVIDKFPISRPNLTFSTLTVSNMSPEDSSIYLCSLGTAQETQHFGPGTRLLVL.

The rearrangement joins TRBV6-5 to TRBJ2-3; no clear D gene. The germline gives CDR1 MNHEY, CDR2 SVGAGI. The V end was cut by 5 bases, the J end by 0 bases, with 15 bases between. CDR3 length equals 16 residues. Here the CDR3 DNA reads TGTGCCAGCAGTCCGAAGACTCCGGACAGCACAGATACGCAGTATTTT. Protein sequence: CASSPKTPDSTDTQYF.

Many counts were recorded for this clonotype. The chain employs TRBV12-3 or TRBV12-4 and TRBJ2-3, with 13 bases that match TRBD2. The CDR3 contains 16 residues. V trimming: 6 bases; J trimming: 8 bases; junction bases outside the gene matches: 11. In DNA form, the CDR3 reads TGTGCCAGCAGCTCGGGGACTAGCGGGGTACCCGGTACGCAGTATTTT. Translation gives CASSSGTSGVPGTQYF.

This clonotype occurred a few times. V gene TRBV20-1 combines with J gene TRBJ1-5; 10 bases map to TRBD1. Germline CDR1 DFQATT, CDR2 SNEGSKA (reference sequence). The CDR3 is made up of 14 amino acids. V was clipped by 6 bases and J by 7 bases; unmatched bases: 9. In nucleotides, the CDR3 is TGCAGTGCCGCTACGGGGACAGGGGACCAGCCCCAGCATTTT. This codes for CSAATGTGDQPQHF.

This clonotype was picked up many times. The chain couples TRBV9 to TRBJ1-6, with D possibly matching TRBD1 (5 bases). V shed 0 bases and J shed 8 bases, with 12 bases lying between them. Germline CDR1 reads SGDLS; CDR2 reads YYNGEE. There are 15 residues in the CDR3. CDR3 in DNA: TGTGCCAGCAGCGTAGATCACGGAGGGGATTCACCCCTCCACTTT. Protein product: CASSVDHGGDSPLHF.